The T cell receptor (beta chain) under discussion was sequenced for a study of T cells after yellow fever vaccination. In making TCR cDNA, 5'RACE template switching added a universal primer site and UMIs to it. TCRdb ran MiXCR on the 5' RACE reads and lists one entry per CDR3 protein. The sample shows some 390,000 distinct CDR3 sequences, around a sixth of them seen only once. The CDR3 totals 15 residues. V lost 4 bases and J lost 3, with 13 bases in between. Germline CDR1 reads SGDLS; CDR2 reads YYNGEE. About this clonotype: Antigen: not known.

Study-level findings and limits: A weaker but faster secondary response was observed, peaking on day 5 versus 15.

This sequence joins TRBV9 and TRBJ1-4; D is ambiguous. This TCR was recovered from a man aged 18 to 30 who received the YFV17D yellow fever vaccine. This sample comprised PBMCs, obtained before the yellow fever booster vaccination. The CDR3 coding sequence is TGTGCCAGCAGCCCCAGACATTTACCTAATGAAAAACTGTTTTTT. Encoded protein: CASSPRHLPNEKLFF.